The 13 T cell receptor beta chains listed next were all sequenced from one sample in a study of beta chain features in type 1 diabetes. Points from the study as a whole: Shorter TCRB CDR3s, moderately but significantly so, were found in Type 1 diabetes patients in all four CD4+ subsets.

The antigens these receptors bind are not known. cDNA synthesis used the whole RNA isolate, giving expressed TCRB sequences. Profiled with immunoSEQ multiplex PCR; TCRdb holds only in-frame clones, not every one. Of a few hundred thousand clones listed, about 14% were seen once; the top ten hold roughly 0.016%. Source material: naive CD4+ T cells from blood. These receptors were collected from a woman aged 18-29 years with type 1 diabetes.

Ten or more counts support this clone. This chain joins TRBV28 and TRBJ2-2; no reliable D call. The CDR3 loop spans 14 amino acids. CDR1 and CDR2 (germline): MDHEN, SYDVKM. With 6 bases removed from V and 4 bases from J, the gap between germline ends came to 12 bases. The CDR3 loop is CASSPPTVTGELFF. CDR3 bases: TGTGCCAGCAGCCCCCCCACAGTCACCGGGGAGCTGTTTTTT.

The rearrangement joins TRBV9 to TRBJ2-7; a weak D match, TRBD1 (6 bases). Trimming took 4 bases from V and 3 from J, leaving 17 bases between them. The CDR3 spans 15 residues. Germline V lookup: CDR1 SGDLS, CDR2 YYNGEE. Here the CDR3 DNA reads TGTGCCAGCAGCAGCGGATACAGGGCTGTCTACGAGCAGTACTTC. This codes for CASSSGYRAVYEQYF.

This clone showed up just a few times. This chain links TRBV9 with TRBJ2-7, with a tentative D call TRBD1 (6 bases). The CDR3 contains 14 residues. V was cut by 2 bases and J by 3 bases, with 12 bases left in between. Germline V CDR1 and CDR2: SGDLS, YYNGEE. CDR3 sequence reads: CASSVGRGNYEQYF. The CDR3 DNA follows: TGTGCCAGCAGCGTTGGCAGGGGTAACTACGAGCAGTACTTC.

CDR3 sequence: CASSQDKETMNIQYF. The CDR3 DNA is TGCGCCAGCAGCCAAGATAAGGAGACTATGAACATTCAGTACTTC. This chain joins TRBV4-3 and TRBJ2-4, with D possibly matching TRBD2 (5 bases). Trimming stripped 0 bases from V and 7 bases from J, with 13 bases between. The CDR3 has 15 residues. Germline-derived CDR1 and CDR2 are LGHNA and YSLEER.

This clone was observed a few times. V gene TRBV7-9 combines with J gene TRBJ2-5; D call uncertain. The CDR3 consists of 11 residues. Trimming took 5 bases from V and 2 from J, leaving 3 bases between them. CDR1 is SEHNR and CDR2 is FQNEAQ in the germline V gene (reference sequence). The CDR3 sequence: CASSIQETQYF. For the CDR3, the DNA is TGTGCCAGCAGCATACAAGAGACCCAGTACTTC.

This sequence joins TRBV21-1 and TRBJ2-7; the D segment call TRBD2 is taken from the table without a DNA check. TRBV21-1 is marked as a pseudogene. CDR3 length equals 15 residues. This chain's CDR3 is CASSRNLADSYEQYV. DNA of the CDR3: TGTGCCAGCAGCCGAAATCTTGCGGACTCCTACGAGCAGTACGTC.

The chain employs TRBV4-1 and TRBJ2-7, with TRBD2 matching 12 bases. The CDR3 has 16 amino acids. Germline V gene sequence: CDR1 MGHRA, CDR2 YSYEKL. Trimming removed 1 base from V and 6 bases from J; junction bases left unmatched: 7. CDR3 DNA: TGCGCCAGCAGCCAAGCTCCGACTAGCGGGAGCGGCGAGCAGTACTTC. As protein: CASSQAPTSGSGEQYF.

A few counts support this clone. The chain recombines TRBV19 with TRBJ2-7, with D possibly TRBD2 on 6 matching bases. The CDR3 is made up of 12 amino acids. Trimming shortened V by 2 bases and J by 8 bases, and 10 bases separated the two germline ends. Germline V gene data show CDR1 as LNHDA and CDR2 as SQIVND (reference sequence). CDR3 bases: TGTGCCAGTAGTATACCGGGGGATAAGCAGTACTTC. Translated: CASSIPGDKQYF.

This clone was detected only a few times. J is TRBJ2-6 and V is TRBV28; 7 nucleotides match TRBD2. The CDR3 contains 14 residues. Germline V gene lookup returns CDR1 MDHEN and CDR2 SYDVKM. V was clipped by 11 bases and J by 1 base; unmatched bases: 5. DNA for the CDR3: TGTGCCGTGGGGGAGGGTTCTGGGGCCAACGTCCTGACTTTC. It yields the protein CAVGEGSGANVLTF.

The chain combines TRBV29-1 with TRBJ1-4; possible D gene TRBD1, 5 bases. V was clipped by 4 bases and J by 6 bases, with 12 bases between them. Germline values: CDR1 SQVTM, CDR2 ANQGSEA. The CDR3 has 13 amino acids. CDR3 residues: CSVGFQGDEKLFF. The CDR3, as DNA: TGCAGCGTTGGATTTCAGGGCGATGAAAAACTGTTTTTT.

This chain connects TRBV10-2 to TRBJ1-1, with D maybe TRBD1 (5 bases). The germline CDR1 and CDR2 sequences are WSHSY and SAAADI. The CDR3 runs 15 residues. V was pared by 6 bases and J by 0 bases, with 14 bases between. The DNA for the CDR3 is TGCGCCAGCAGGGGTCAGGGAATCATGAACACTGAAGCTTTCTTT. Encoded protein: CASRGQGIMNTEAFF.

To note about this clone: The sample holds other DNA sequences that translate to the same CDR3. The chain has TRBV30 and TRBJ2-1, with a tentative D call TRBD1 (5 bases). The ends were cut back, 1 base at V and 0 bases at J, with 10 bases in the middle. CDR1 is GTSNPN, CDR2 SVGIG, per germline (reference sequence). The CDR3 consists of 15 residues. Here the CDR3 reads CAWSGGRGSYNEQFF. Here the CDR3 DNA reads TGTGCCTGGAGTGGAGGAAGGGGCTCCTACAATGAGCAGTTCTTC.

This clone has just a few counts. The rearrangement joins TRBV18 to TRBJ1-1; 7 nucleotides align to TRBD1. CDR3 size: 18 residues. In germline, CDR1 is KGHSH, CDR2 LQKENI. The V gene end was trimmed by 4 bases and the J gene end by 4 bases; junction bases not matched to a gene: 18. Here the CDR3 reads CASSLSGGALFAGTEAFF. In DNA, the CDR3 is TGTGCCAGCTCACTCTCAGGGGGTGCACTCTTCGCGGGCACTGAAGCTTTCTTT.